This entry lists 26 T cell receptor beta chains sequenced from one sample in a study of early T cells in non-severe SARS-CoV-2 infection. TCRdb re-called the 5' RACE reads through MiXCR, storing one row per CDR3 protein. The sample records tens of thousands of distinct CDR3 sequences, about 8.2% being singletons. Sequences were obtained from whole blood. Every receptor here comes from an adult who was a healthcare worker with PCR-confirmed SARS-CoV-2 infection or an uninfected control (not recorded which).

This clonotype was counted between two and nine times. J is TRBJ2-2 and V is TRBV20-1; a weak D match, TRBD2 (5 bases). Germline V gives CDR1 DFQATT, CDR2 SNEGSKA (reference sequence). The CDR3 has 18 residues. The V and J ends lost 0 bases and 0 bases respectively, with 17 bases between them. This CDR3 is CSARDGLGTGTNTGELFF. Written as DNA, the CDR3 is TGCAGTGCTAGAGATGGACTGGGCACTGGAACGAACACCGGGGAGCTGTTTTTT.

This clonotype has more than one count but fewer than ten. This chain connects TRBV30 to TRBJ1-1; D is unclear. V shed 4 bases and J shed 0 bases, with 9 bases lying between them. From germline, CDR1 is GTSNPN and CDR2 SVGIG (reference sequence). This CDR3 contains 13 residues. The chain's CDR3 is CAWTRSLNTEAFF. The CDR3 DNA is TGTGCCTGGACCAGAAGCCTGAACACTGAAGCTTTCTTT.

This clonotype was seen more than once but under ten times. This chain connects TRBV7-9 to TRBJ1-2; D remains ambiguous. The ends were cut back, 3 bases at V and 0 bases at J, with 8 bases in the middle. This CDR3 is built from 14 residues. CDR1 SEHNR and CDR2 FQNEAQ come from the germline V gene (reference sequence). CDR3 loop: CASSFAGSNYGYTF. CDR3 DNA: TGTGCCAGCAGCTTCGCCGGGTCTAACTATGGCTACACCTTC. Filled out from reference TRBV7-9 and TRBJ1-2, the complete variable domain reads DTGVSQNPRHKITKRGQNVTFRCDPISEHNRLYWYRQTLGQGPEFLTYFQNEAQLEKSRLLSDRFSAERPKGSFSTLEIQRTEQGDSAMYLCASSFAGSNYGYTFGSGTRLTVV.

Only a few counts were recorded for this clonotype. This chain uses TRBV5-1 with TRBJ1-4; D is ambiguous. The CDR3 consists of 13 residues. The V end was cut by 4 bases, the J end by 3 bases, with 7 bases between. Germline assignment: CDR1 SGHRS and CDR2 YFSETQ. The CDR3: CASSLVPNEKLFF. The CDR3 DNA follows: TGCGCCAGCAGCCTGGTCCCTAATGAAAAACTGTTTTTT.

The chain couples TRBV20-1 to TRBJ2-7; D gene ambiguous. The CDR3 consists of 11 residues. The ends were cut back, 2 bases at V and 6 bases at J, with 8 bases in the middle. Germline V gene sequence: CDR1 DFQATT, CDR2 SNEGSKA (reference sequence). In DNA, the CDR3 is TGCAGTGCTAGACTACTGGGCGAGCAGTACTTC. Its translation is CSARLLGEQYF.

This clonotype has ten or more counts. The chain combines TRBV19 with TRBJ1-5, with D unclear. The germline CDR1 and CDR2 sequences are LNHDA and SQIVND (reference sequence). V was shortened by 8 bases and J by 4 bases, with 9 bases between the two germline ends. The CDR3 totals 12 residues. The CDR3 region is CASGYENQPQHF. The CDR3 nucleotides read TGTGCCAGTGGCTATGAGAATCAGCCCCAGCATTTT.

In the case of this clonotype: Mismatch with germline at one junction end may stem from a read error. The rearrangement uses TRBV7-7 and TRBJ2-7; TRBD2 matches at 8 bases. The CDR3 totals 14 residues. CDR1 and CDR2 (germline): SSHAT, FNYEAQ (reference sequence). CDR3 residues: CASSRTSSSYEQYF. The CDR3 nucleotides are TGTGCTAGCAGCCGGACTAGCTCCTCCTACGAGCAGTACTTC.

This clonotype showed up just a few times. This chain connects TRBV6-1 to TRBJ2-1; 7 bases are a match to TRBD1. The CDR3 runs to 17 residues. Germline CDR1 and CDR2: MNHNS and SASEGT. Losses at the gene ends were 0 bases for V and 6 bases for J; bases not matched to a gene: 11. The CDR3 region is CASSEAVIETGTNEQFF. The CDR3 coding sequence is TGTGCCAGCAGTGAAGCGGTCATTGAGACAGGGACCAATGAGCAGTTCTTC.

This clonotype came up many times. V is TRBV19 and J is TRBJ1-4; 7 bases agree with TRBD1. The germline V gene encodes CDR1 LNHDA and CDR2 SQIVND (reference sequence). Trimming at V came to 9 bases and at J to 6 bases, leaving 10 bases not matched to a gene. The CDR3 covers 14 residues. The CDR3 nucleotides are TGTGCCAGCCACAACAGGGGTTGGTATGAAAAACTGTTTTTT. It yields the protein CASHNRGWYEKLFF.

There are a few counts of this clonotype. At one end the junction does not follow the germline gene, possibly because of a read error. The genes are TRBV27 and TRBJ2-2; the D gene is possibly TRBD2 (5 bases). Germline assignment: CDR1 MNHEY and CDR2 SMNVEV (reference sequence). This CDR3 has 13 amino acids. CDR3 amino acids: CASSYGVTGELFF. The DNA of the CDR3 is TGTGCCAGCAGTTACGGGGTCACCGGGGAGCTTTTTTTT.

This sequence joins TRBV30 and TRBJ1-1; no reliable D call. Trimming removed 3 bases at V and 6 bases at J, with 14 bases between. Germline loops: CDR1 GTSNPN, CDR2 SVGIG (reference sequence). The length of the CDR3 is 13 residues. This chain's CDR3 is CAWSPGLGAEAFF. The CDR3 DNA follows: TGTGCCTGGAGCCCTGGGCTCGGAGCTGAAGCTTTCTTT. Together with reference TRBV30 and TRBJ1-1, the CDR3 gives the full variable domain: SQTIHQWPATLVQPVGSPLSLECTVEGTSNPNLYWYRQAAGRGLQLLFYSVGIGQISSEVPQNLSASRPQDRQFILSSKKLLLSDSGFYLCAWSPGLGAEAFFGQGTRLTVV.

This clonotype was found many times. The chain joins TRBV6-5 to TRBJ2-2; TRBD2 aligns across 9 bases. The junction had 7 bases not matched to a gene; V was cut back by 6 bases and J by 5 bases. This CDR3 has 15 amino acids. CDR1 is MNHEY and CDR2 is SVGAGI in the germline V gene. CDR3 region: CASRSSGVITGELFF. The CDR3 DNA follows: TGTGCCAGCAGGTCTAGCGGGGTGATAACCGGGGAGCTGTTTTTT.

This clonotype was counted between two and nine times. V is TRBV12-3 or TRBV12-4 and J is TRBJ1-1; 7 bases align to TRBD1. Germline trimming cut 5 bases from V and 4 bases from J; bases unmatched to any gene: 10. This CDR3 has 15 residues. The CDR3 loop is CASSTRTGKSTEAFF. As DNA, the CDR3 is TGTGCCAGCAGTACTCGGACAGGAAAAAGCACTGAAGCTTTCTTT.

CDR3 nucleotides: TGCAGTGCTAGTATTAATCCCACTGAAGCTTTCTTT. Translated, it gives CSASINPTEAFF. The chain combines TRBV20-1 with TRBJ1-1; unclear D gene. V lost 3 bases to trimming and J lost 4 bases, with 9 bases between them. Per germline, CDR1 DFQATT and CDR2 SNEGSKA (reference sequence). The CDR3 covers 12 residues.

This clonotype was counted only a few times. The chain has TRBV20-1 and TRBJ1-2, with TRBD1 identical over 8 bases. The CDR3 consists of 12 residues. CDR1 is DFQATT, CDR2 SNEGSKA, per germline (reference sequence). Unmatched junction bases numbered 7, after V lost 5 bases and J lost 8 bases. The CDR3 region has the DNA TGCAGTGCTTCAACAGGGGGTACGGGCTACACCTTC. Translation gives CSASTGGTGYTF.

Many counts were recorded for this clonotype. The V and J genes are TRBV5-1 and TRBJ2-7; possible D gene TRBD1, 6 bases. Trimming cost V 6 bases and J 4 bases, with 11 bases left between them. The CDR3 extends over 12 amino acids. Per germline, CDR1 SGHRS and CDR2 YFSETQ. The chain's CDR3 is CASTQGGYEQYF. In nucleotides, the CDR3 is TGCGCCAGCACACAGGGTGGATACGAGCAGTACTTC.

This clonotype came up a few times. The chain has TRBV7-3 and TRBJ2-1; D unresolved. With 5 bases removed from V and 4 bases from J, the gap between germline ends came to 6 bases. The CDR3 loop spans 12 amino acids. Germline loops: CDR1 SGHTA, CDR2 FQGTGA. The CDR3 is CASSPNYNEQFF. In DNA form, the CDR3 reads TGTGCCAGCAGCCCGAATTACAATGAGCAGTTCTTC.

The chain joins TRBV12-3 or TRBV12-4 to TRBJ1-1; D remains ambiguous. Trimming took 8 bases from V and 2 from J, leaving 12 bases between them. This CDR3 has 13 residues. CDR3 bases: TGTGCCAGCTCGCGGGTGTTAAACACTGAAGCTTTCTTT. Protein sequence: CASSRVLNTEAFF.

The sample holds a few counts of this clonotype. The chain uses TRBV7-8 and TRBJ2-1; TRBD1 matches 11 bases. This CDR3 spans 18 amino acids. Trimming at V came to 4 bases and at J to 8 bases, leaving 16 bases not matched to a gene. Germline CDR1 is SGHVS and CDR2 is FQNEAQ. CDR3 coding DNA: TGTGCCAGCAGCTCAGTTTTTGGGACAGGGGGACGATTAGATGAGCAGTTCTTC. Its protein is CASSSVFGTGGRLDEQFF.

The gene calls are TRBV29-1 and TRBJ2-3; perhaps TRBD1 as D (6 bases). CDR1 and CDR2 from the germline V gene are SQVTM and ANQGSEA. This CDR3 is built from 13 residues. V was cut by 6 bases and J by 4 bases, with 14 bases left in between. Here the CDR3 reads CSVGTLRADTQYF. The CDR3 region has the DNA TGCAGCGTGGGGACACTGAGGGCAGATACGCAGTATTTT.

The chain joins TRBV6-2 or TRBV6-3 to TRBJ1-5, with a tentative D call TRBD1 (5 bases). Germline CDR1 is MNHEY and CDR2 is SVGEGT. V lost 2 bases and J 5 bases, leaving 10 bases between the germline ends. CDR3 size: 14 residues. CDR3 in DNA: TGTGCCAGCAGTTACCGGGCAGGGCATCAGCCCCAGCATTTT. Its translation is CASSYRAGHQPQHF.

The V gene is TRBV4-3, the J gene TRBJ1-1; tentatively, D is TRBD1 (5 bases). V lost 0 bases, J lost 1 base, and 15 bases lay in between. The length of the CDR3 is 17 residues. CDR1 is LGHNA, CDR2 YSLEER, per germline. DNA for the CDR3: TGCGCCAGCAGCCAAGACGACAGCCCAAGATCGAACACTGAAGCTTTCTTT. It encodes CASSQDDSPRSNTEAFF.

The rearrangement uses TRBV6-5 and TRBJ2-1; unclear D gene. CDR3 size: 14 residues. CDR1 is MNHEY, CDR2 SVGAGI, per germline. V was clipped by 0 bases and J by 5 bases, with 8 bases between them. CDR3 protein: CASSYSPRNNEQFF. The CDR3 DNA sequence: TGTGCCAGCAGTTACTCACCACGGAACAATGAGCAGTTCTTC.

V usage is TRBV12-3 or TRBV12-4 and J usage is TRBJ2-7; 8 positions match TRBD1. After removal of 6 bases from V and 5 bases from J, the junction contained 15 bases not matched to a gene. The CDR3 runs to 16 residues. CDR3 sequence (DNA): TGTGCCAGCAGCCGTAGACCGGGACAGGTATCTAACGAGCAGTACTTC. This codes for CASSRRPGQVSNEQYF.

The chain uses TRBV11-2 and TRBJ1-1; D unresolved. The V gene's germline CDR1 is SGHAT and CDR2 FQNNGV. The CDR3 is made up of 13 amino acids. Trimming shortened V by 2 bases and J by 0 bases, and 4 bases separated the two germline ends. CDR3 in amino acids: CASSLMVNTEAFF. The CDR3 coding sequence is TGTGCCAGCAGCTTAATGGTGAACACTGAAGCTTTCTTT.

Many counts were recorded for this clonotype. The chain is built from TRBV16 and TRBJ2-3; D gene unclear. The CDR3 spans 14 residues. The germline CDR1 and CDR2 sequences are KGHSY and FQNENV. The V end lost 2 bases, the J end lost 5 bases, and 11 bases lay between the germline ends. The CDR3 nucleotides read TGTGCCAGCAGCCAACGGGCGTCGGGAGATACGCAGTATTTT. Translated: CASSQRASGDTQYF.